One and the same sample provided the 26 T cell receptor beta chains below, sequenced in a study of OX40 agonist ivuxolimab in advanced cancers. Sequencing used immunoSEQ multiplex PCR; TCRdb keeps in-frame clones, though not all of them. The data contain 60,000 to 90,000 clones, approximately 83% of them singletons. The sample was CD4+ or CD8+ T cells sorted from blood, taken in a trial of the OX40 agonist ivuxolimab. These receptors originate from an adult with an advanced solid tumor such as melanoma, head and neck, liver or kidney cancer.

This chain uses TRBV5-1 with TRBJ1-1, with D unclear. This CDR3 has 14 amino acids. Germline V CDR1 and CDR2: SGHRS, YFSETQ. Deletions cut 0 bases from V and 0 bases from J, with 6 bases between. For the CDR3, the DNA is TGCGCCAGCAGCTTGGACCCTTTGAACACTGAAGCTTTCTTT. Protein product: CASSLDPLNTEAFF.

This clone has a single count. CDR3 DNA: TGTGCCTGGAGTGTACTACCAGGGCCTGCGCAGTATTTT. Protein: CAWSVLPGPAQYF. J is TRBJ2-3 and V is TRBV30, with a weak D call TRBD1 (5 bases). Germline CDR1 and CDR2: GTSNPN and SVGIG (reference sequence). V lost 0 bases and J 10 bases, leaving 14 bases between the germline ends. CDR3 length: 13 amino acids.

V gene TRBV27 combines with J gene TRBJ2-5; 12 bases fit TRBD2. Germline V CDR1 and CDR2: MNHEY, SMNVEV (reference sequence). V shed 6 bases, J shed 5 bases, and the junction held 10 bases outside the gene matches. This CDR3 is 16 amino acids long. The CDR3 here is CASSPPRLAGVETQYF. CDR3 DNA sequence: TGTGCCAGCAGCCCGCCTCGACTAGCGGGAGTGGAGACCCAGTACTTC.

The CDR3 reads CASSSPGLAEGSNEQFF. CDR3 bases: TGTGCCAGCAGCTCGCCAGGACTAGCGGAAGGCTCGAATGAGCAGTTCTTC. This chain uses TRBV5-5 with TRBJ2-1; 10 bases fit TRBD2. The ends lost 3 bases at V and 7 bases at J; junction bases unmatched: 13. The length of the CDR3 is 17 residues. Germline CDR1 reads SGHKS; CDR2 reads YYEKEE (reference sequence).

V is TRBV12-5 and J is TRBJ2-5, with 8 bases fitting TRBD1. Germline V lookup: CDR1 LGHNT, CDR2 FRNRAP. The CDR3 contains 14 residues. Trimming at V came to 6 bases and at J to 2 bases, leaving 5 bases not matched to a gene. The CDR3 spells CASGGGQGQETQYF. Here the CDR3 DNA reads TGTGCTAGTGGCGGTGGACAGGGACAAGAGACCCAGTACTTC.

V and J are TRBV10-3 and TRBJ2-3; TRBD2 aligns across 14 bases. The CDR3 has 18 residues. V trimming: 3 bases; J trimming: 0 bases; junction bases outside the gene matches: 5. The germline gives CDR1 ENHRY, CDR2 SYGVKD. The CDR3 is CAISEPGLAGVSTDTQYF. CDR3 DNA sequence: TGTGCCATCAGTGAACCGGGACTAGCGGGGGTTAGCACAGATACGCAGTATTTT.

The rearrangement uses TRBV5-1 and TRBJ2-3; the match to TRBD2 covers 7 bases. V gave up 3 bases and J gave up 0 bases; unmatched junction bases: 10. CDR1 is SGHRS and CDR2 is YFSETQ in the germline V gene. This CDR3 region has 17 residues. DNA of the CDR3: TGCGCCAGCAGCTGGGGTCTGGCGGGGGATAGCACAGATACGCAGTATTTT. It encodes CASSWGLAGDSTDTQYF.

The chain employs TRBV2 and TRBJ2-3; possibly TRBD1 or TRBD2 for D (7 bases each). V lost 8 bases and J 0 bases, leaving 18 bases between the germline ends. In germline, CDR1 is SNHLY, CDR2 FYNNEI. The CDR3 covers 16 residues. For the CDR3, the DNA is TGTGCCAGCGGGGAGGGCAGGGGGTTTAGCACAGATACGCAGTATTTT. Residues: CASGEGRGFSTDTQYF. Together with reference TRBV2 and TRBJ2-3, the CDR3 gives the full variable domain: EPEVTQTPSHQVTQMGQEVILRCVPISNHLYFYWYRQILGQKVEFLVSFYNNEISEKSEIFDDQFSVERPDGSNFTLKIRSTKLEDSAMYFCASGEGRGFSTDTQYFGPGTRLTVL.

This chain uses TRBV13 with TRBJ2-7; 12 bases line up with TRBD2. Germline lookup yields CDR1 PRHDT and CDR2 FYEKMQ (reference sequence). The CDR3 length is 16 residues. V dropped 1 base and J dropped 6; count of bases not matched to a gene: 7. CDR3 residues: CASSLVLAGGPFEQYF. In nucleotides, the CDR3 is TGTGCCAGCAGCTTAGTTCTAGCGGGAGGGCCGTTCGAGCAGTACTTC.

This CDR3 reads CASSLGQPGRETQYF. The CDR3 DNA follows: TGTGCCAGCAGCCTCGGACAGCCGGGGCGGGAGACCCAGTACTTC. The chain recombines TRBV7-9 with TRBJ2-5; D perhaps matches TRBD1 (6 bases). V was cut by 5 bases and J by 5 bases, with 18 bases left in between. The CDR3 has 15 amino acids. The germline V gene encodes CDR1 SEHNR and CDR2 FQNEAQ (reference sequence). The variable domain in full, completed from reference TRBV7-9 and TRBJ2-5, reads DTGVSQNPRHKITKRGQNVTFRCDPISEHNRLYWYRQTLGQGPEFLTYFQNEAQLEKSRLLSDRFSAERPKGSFSTLEIQRTEQGDSAMYLCASSLGQPGRETQYFGPGTRLLVL.

The V call is TRBV10-2, the J call TRBJ2-2; D remains unclear. V dropped 8 bases and J dropped 4 bases, with 8 bases sitting between them. CDR3 length: 12 residues. Germline CDR1 and CDR2: WSHSY and SAAADI. This CDR3 is CASSSSTGELFF. The CDR3 DNA follows: TGCGCCAGCTCATCCTCCACCGGGGAGCTGTTTTTT.

The V and J genes are TRBV27 and TRBJ2-7, with no clear D. CDR1 and CDR2 (germline): MNHEY, SMNVEV (reference sequence). CDR3 size: 13 residues. V gave up 7 bases and J gave up 0 bases, with 10 bases separating them. CDR3 sequence (DNA): TGTGCCAGCACCAGAGCAGGCTCCTACGAGCAGTACTTC. This gives the protein CASTRAGSYEQYF.

This clone was seen a few times. The rearrangement uses TRBV6-6 and TRBJ2-1, with 9 bases fitting TRBD2. Germline CDR1 is MNHNY and CDR2 is SVGAGI (reference sequence). The CDR3 covers 15 residues. V lost 6 bases and J lost 12; bases outside the gene matches: 15. The CDR3 loop reads CASSRVAGAEFGQFF. In DNA, the CDR3 is TGTGCCAGCAGCAGAGTAGCGGGAGCCGAATTTGGGCAGTTCTTC.

This chain joins TRBV7-9 and TRBJ2-1; possible D gene TRBD2, 5 bases. CDR1 is SEHNR, CDR2 FQNEAQ, per germline (reference sequence). Trimming left V 4 bases short and J 10 bases short, with 17 bases between. The CDR3 has 14 amino acids. The DNA for the CDR3 is TGTGCCAGCAGCTCACGGACGAGGGTGGACGAGCAGTTCTTC. As protein: CASSSRTRVDEQFF.

The V gene is TRBV9, the J gene TRBJ2-2; 14 bases align to TRBD2. V lost 3 bases to trimming and J lost 8 bases; unmatched junction nucleotides: 9. CDR1 is SGDLS, CDR2 YYNGEE, per germline. This CDR3 region has 17 residues. CDR3 coding DNA: TGTGCCAGCAGCGCGAGGCGGGGACTAGCGGGAGAAGGGGAGCTGTTTTTT. Translating gives CASSARRGLAGEGELFF.

In DNA, the CDR3 is TGTGCCAGCAGCTCTCACGAAAAACTGTTTTTT. Translation gives CASSSHEKLFF. The V gene is TRBV2, the J gene TRBJ1-4; D not certain. Trimming left V 6 bases short and J 8 bases short, with 7 bases between. This CDR3 region has 11 residues. The germline V gene encodes CDR1 SNHLY and CDR2 FYNNEI.

This rearrangement joins TRBV25-1 to TRBJ2-3; D remains unclear. V was trimmed by 2 bases and J by 6 bases, leaving 9 bases between them. The CDR3 runs to 13 residues. The germline CDR1 and CDR2 sequences are MGHDK and SYGVNS. In DNA, the CDR3 is TGTGCCAGCAGTGAACCACTCAGGGATACGCAGTATTTT. Translated: CASSEPLRDTQYF. Complete variable domain (other parts from reference TRBV25-1 and TRBJ2-3): EADIYQTPRYLVIGTGKKITLECSQTMGHDKMYWYQQDPGMELHLIHYSYGVNSTEKGDLSSESTVSRIRTEHFPLTLESARPSHTSQYLCASSEPLRDTQYFGPGTRLTVL.

This clone has only one observation. The chain joins TRBV7-2 to TRBJ2-5; a weak D match, TRBD1 (5 bases). V lost 5 bases and J lost 3, with 10 bases in between. The CDR3 contains 13 residues. Germline V gene lookup returns CDR1 SGHTA and CDR2 FQGNSA. The CDR3 nucleotides read TGTGCCAGCAGCCGATCCAGGGAAGAGACCCAGTACTTC. Protein sequence: CASSRSREETQYF.

The chain couples TRBV2 to TRBJ1-4; possible D gene TRBD1, 6 bases. The germline V and J ends were trimmed by 7 bases and 5 bases, with 14 bases remaining between them. Germline CDR1 SNHLY, CDR2 FYNNEI. The CDR3 is made up of 14 amino acids. The CDR3 here is CASNRRTENEKLFF. CDR3 bases: TGTGCCAGCAATAGAAGGACAGAAAATGAAAAACTGTTTTTT.

The chain uses TRBV30 and TRBJ1-2; TRBD1 aligns across 7 bases. The junction had 1 base not matched to a gene; V was cut back by 0 bases and J by 3 bases. Germline loops: CDR1 GTSNPN, CDR2 SVGIG (reference sequence). This CDR3 is built from 13 residues. The DNA of the CDR3 is TGTGCCTGGAGTGTACAGGGGTACTATGGCTACACCTTC. Protein sequence: CAWSVQGYYGYTF. Supplemented by reference TRBV30 and TRBJ1-2, the full variable domain reads SQTIHQWPATLVQPVGSPLSLECTVEGTSNPNLYWYRQAAGRGLQLLFYSVGIGQISSEVPQNLSASRPQDRQFILSSKKLLLSDSGFYLCAWSVQGYYGYTFGSGTRLTVV.

The chain has TRBV6-5 and TRBJ1-4; no definite D call. Trimming left V 7 bases short and J 5 bases short, with 14 bases between. This CDR3 is 14 amino acids long. Germline values: CDR1 MNHEY, CDR2 SVGAGI. The CDR3 reads CASKKAAGNEKLFF. CDR3 nucleotides: TGTGCCAGCAAGAAGGCCGCTGGAAATGAAAAACTGTTTTTT.

V usage is TRBV7-9 and J usage is TRBJ1-2; D possibly corresponds to TRBD1 (5 bases). CDR3 length equals 15 residues. Between the trimmed V and J ends, which lost 6 bases and 5 bases, there was a span of 19 bases. Germline V gene sequence: CDR1 SEHNR, CDR2 FQNEAQ (reference sequence). CDR3: CASREGTAGWYGYTF. CDR3 in DNA: TGTGCCAGCAGGGAAGGGACCGCTGGGTGGTATGGCTACACCTTC.

There are a few counts of this clone. The chain is built from TRBV7-8 and TRBJ1-2; no reliable D call. CDR1 is SGHVS, CDR2 FQNEAQ, per germline. The CDR3 sequence is 12 residues long. V was cut by 0 bases and J by 8 bases, with 7 bases left in between. CDR3 sequence: CASSLALGGYTF. In nucleotides, the CDR3 is TGTGCCAGCAGCTTAGCGCTGGGGGGCTACACCTTC.

At least ten counts were recorded for this clone. The J gene is TRBJ2-1, the V gene TRBV5-6, with TRBD2 identical over 11 bases. In germline, CDR1 is SGHDT, CDR2 YYEEEE. Trimming cost V 2 bases and J 6 bases; bases outside gene matches: 4. This CDR3 contains 15 residues. The CDR3 region is CASSLLAGVVNEQFF. In DNA form, the CDR3 reads TGTGCCAGCAGCTTACTAGCGGGAGTAGTCAATGAGCAGTTCTTC.

The chain links TRBV6-5 to TRBJ2-2, with D hard to call. Looked up from germline, CDR1 is MNHEY and CDR2 is SVGAGI. The CDR3 is made up of 14 amino acids. The V end was cut by 0 bases, the J end by 6 bases, with 8 bases between. The CDR3 bases are TGTGCCAGCAGTTACTCAGGCAGCCCCGGGGAGCTGTTTTTT. Its protein product is CASSYSGSPGELFF.

This chain links TRBV28 with TRBJ2-7, with D possibly matching TRBD1 (6 bases). V was trimmed by 4 bases and J by 5 bases, leaving 18 bases between them. CDR3 length: 15 residues. Looked up from germline, CDR1 is MDHEN and CDR2 is SYDVKM. The CDR3 DNA is TGTGCCAGCAGTTCCCTCTCAGGGGCCCCCGACGAGCAGTACTTC. Translated, it gives CASSSLSGAPDEQYF.